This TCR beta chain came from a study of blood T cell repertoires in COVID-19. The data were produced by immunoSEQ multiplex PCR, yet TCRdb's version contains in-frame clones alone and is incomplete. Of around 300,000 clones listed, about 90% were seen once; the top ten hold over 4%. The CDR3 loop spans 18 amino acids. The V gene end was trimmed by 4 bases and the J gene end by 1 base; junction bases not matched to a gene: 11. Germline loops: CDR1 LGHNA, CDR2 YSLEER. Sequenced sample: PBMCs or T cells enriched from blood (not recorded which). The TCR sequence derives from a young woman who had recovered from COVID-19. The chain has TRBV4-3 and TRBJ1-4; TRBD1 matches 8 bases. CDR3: CASSRTNRGLGTNEKLFF. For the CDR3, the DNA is TGCGCCAGCAGCCGAACAAACAGGGGGTTAGGAACTAATGAAAAACTGTTTTTT.